This T cell receptor beta chain was identified during a study of blood T cell repertoires in COVID-19. Looking at the study overall: Samples taken during acute and convalescent COVID-19 were collected in the United States, Italy and Spain. From T cells, B-cell-depleted T cells, or PBMCs came the material, which was cDNA or gDNA.

The authors' processing: Amplified reference gene primers provided the basis for estimating nucleated cell counts. The assay was immunoSEQ multiplex PCR, and TCRdb's table has in-frame clones only and misses some. That table furnishes V, J and clone size, whereas the DNA furnished D and trimming. The table shows 250,000 or so clones, with about 89% occurring only once. V lost 6 bases to trimming and J lost 5 bases; unmatched junction nucleotides: 11. CDR1 and CDR2 (germline): MNHEY, SVGAGI. The CDR3 contains 15 residues. The specimen was peripheral blood. The origin of this receptor is a middle-aged man with active or convalescent COVID-19. The genes are TRBV6-5 and TRBJ2-7; 9 bases are a match to TRBD1. CDR3 amino acids: CASRKPGQGNHEQYF. CDR3 bases: TGTGCCAGCAGGAAGCCGGGACAGGGAAATCACGAGCAGTACTTC.